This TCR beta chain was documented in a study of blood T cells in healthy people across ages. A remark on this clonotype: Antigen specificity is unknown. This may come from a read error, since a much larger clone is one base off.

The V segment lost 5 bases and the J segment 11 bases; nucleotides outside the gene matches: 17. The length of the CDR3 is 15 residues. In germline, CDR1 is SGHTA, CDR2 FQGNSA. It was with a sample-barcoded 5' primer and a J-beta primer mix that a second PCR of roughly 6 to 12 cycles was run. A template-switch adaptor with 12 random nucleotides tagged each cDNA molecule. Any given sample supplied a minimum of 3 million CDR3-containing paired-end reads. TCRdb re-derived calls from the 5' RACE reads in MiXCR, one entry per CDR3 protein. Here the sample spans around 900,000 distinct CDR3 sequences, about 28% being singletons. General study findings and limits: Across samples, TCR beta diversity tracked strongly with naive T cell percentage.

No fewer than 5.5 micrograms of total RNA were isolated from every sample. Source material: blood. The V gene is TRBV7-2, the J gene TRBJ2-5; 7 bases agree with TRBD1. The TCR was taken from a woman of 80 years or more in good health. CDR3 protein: CASSQDRARGNEQYF. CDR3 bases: TGTGCCAGCAGCCAAGACAGGGCAAGAGGCAATGAGCAGTACTTC. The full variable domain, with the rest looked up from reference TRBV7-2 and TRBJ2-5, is GAGVSQSPSNKVTEKGKDVELRCDPISGHTALYWYRQSLGQGLEFLIYFQGNSAPDKSGLPSDRFSAERTGGSVSTLTIQRTQQEDSAVYLCASSQDRARGNEQYFGPGTRLLVL.